This record concerns one T cell receptor (beta chain) sequence. Its specificity is unknown. In germline, CDR1 is SGHRS, CDR2 YFSETQ. CDR3 length: 18 residues. The V end lost 3 bases, the J end lost 1 base, and 21 bases lay between the germline ends. This sample stems from a study of radiotherapy plus CTLA-4 blockade in lung cancer. Some clones are missing from TCRdb's copy, which holds only in-frame ones; the method was immunoSEQ multiplex PCR. The profile shows approximately 85,000 clones, about 83% of them singletons. Overall study findings and caveats: Tumor-origin TCR clones grew in blood after radiotherapy plus ipilimumab.

The specimen was peripheral blood, collected from a patient treated with radiotherapy plus ipilimumab. The V call is TRBV5-1, the J call TRBJ2-3, with D perhaps matching TRBD1 or TRBD2 (5 bases each). This TCR was recovered from a human donor with non-small cell lung cancer that progressed on radiotherapy plus ipilimumab. The CDR3 DNA reads as TGCGCCAGCAGCTGGGGCGGGCAGGGCTCTTGGGGCACAGATACGCAGTATTTT. Its protein product is CASSWGGQGSWGTDTQYF.